This T cell receptor (beta chain) was sequenced in a study of PD-1 blockade in classical Hodgkin lymphoma. Background on the study: The study gave patients nivolumab 3 mg/kg intravenously every 2 weeks.

Whole-study results and caveats: A significant rise in TCR diversity was seen by C4D1 for CD4+ cells but not for CD8+ cells. Some patients started nivolumab under 1 year after ASCT, and they were excluded. Newly diagnosed patients had diversity similar to the baseline diversity of complete responders.

V lost 0 bases to trimming and J lost 1 base; unmatched junction nucleotides: 3. The germline CDR1 and CDR2 sequences are LNHNV and YYDKDF (reference sequence). The CDR3 extends over 15 amino acids. Produced via immunoSEQ multiplex PCR; TCRdb's table is partial and in-frame only. The sample holds just under 65,000 clones, roughly 92% seen once. As to time point: cycle 4 day 1 (C4D1), after 6 weeks of nivolumab. Each of the patients experienced relapse following autologous stem cell transplantation, and their brentuximab vedotin exposure differed. For this clone: What it binds is unknown.

The TCR sequence derives from a human donor with classical Hodgkin lymphoma. This chain links TRBV15 with TRBJ2-7; the match to TRBD1 covers 7 bases. Sequencing was performed on peripheral blood mononuclear cells (PBMCs), taken before the fourth cycle of nivolumab. Here the CDR3 reads CATSRDRGLSYEQYF. The CDR3 region has the DNA TGTGCCACCAGCAGAGACAGGGGGTTGTCCTACGAGCAGTACTTC.